This T cell receptor beta chain was sequenced during a study of blood T cell repertoires in COVID-19. About the research overall: Samples taken during acute and convalescent COVID-19 were collected in the United States, Italy and Spain.

V was clipped by 7 bases and J by 7 bases, with 16 bases between them. Per the germline V gene, CDR1 is SNHLY and CDR2 is FYNNEI. The CDR3 is made up of 13 amino acids. The assay was immunoSEQ multiplex PCR, and TCRdb's table has in-frame clones only and misses some. The repertoire holds hundreds of thousands of clones, with approximately 88% as singletons. The receptor was derived from a man aged 55 to 69 who had recovered from COVID-19. The chain joins TRBV2 to TRBJ2-5; a weak D match, TRBD1 (8 bases). Sequencing was done on a sample of peripheral blood. The CDR3 nucleotides are TGTGCCAGCATTGACAGGGGAGGGCGGACCCAGTACTTC. Translation gives CASIDRGGRTQYF.